The 28 T cell receptor beta chains reported below all come from one sample, sequenced in a study of T-cell memory formation after mild COVID-19. TCRdb ran MiXCR on the 5' RACE reads and lists one entry per CDR3 protein. The sample holds approximately 430,000 distinct CDR3 sequences, around a quarter seen once. Sequencing was done on a sample of PBMCs or a T cell subset sorted from them (not recorded which). Receptors originate from an adult woman who had mild COVID-19 (a few samples of this study predate the infection). Cell type and time point are not known.

The V gene is TRBV5-1, the J gene TRBJ1-1; tentatively, D is TRBD1 (6 bases). V lost 4 bases to trimming and J lost 4 bases, with 14 bases between them. From germline, CDR1 is SGHRS and CDR2 YFSETQ. This CDR3 spans 14 amino acids. CDR3: CASSLPGQRTEAFF. The DNA of the CDR3 is TGCGCCAGCAGCCTTCCGGGACAACGCACTGAAGCTTTCTTT.

The chain is built from TRBV5-1 and TRBJ2-3; D is undetermined. Between the trimmed V and J ends, which lost 4 bases and 5 bases, there was a span of 20 bases. The germline CDR1 and CDR2 sequences are SGHRS and YFSETQ. The CDR3 length is 16 residues. The CDR3, as DNA: TGCGCCAGCAGCCGATCCTCCCAGGCTGTCTTAGATACGCAGTATTTT. Translation: CASSRSSQAVLDTQYF.

Only a few counts were recorded for this clonotype. The chain joins TRBV6-2 or TRBV6-3 to TRBJ2-1; 10 bases are shared with TRBD2. Germline V gene data show CDR1 as MNHEY and CDR2 as SVGEGT. The CDR3 loop spans 15 amino acids. V shed 8 bases and J 2 bases; nucleotides not matched to a gene: 6. The CDR3 DNA sequence: TGTGCCAGCGGCCCTCTAGCGGGGGCCTACAATGAGCAGTTCTTC. Translation gives CASGPLAGAYNEQFF.

This clonotype showed up just a few times. The chain carries TRBV7-2 and TRBJ2-5, with a tentative D call TRBD2 (5 bases). The CDR3 runs to 13 residues. Germline lookup yields CDR1 SGHTA and CDR2 FQGNSA. Trimming shortened V by 3 bases and J by 5 bases, and 10 bases separated the two germline ends. CDR3 region: CASSFRRRETQYF. The CDR3 DNA reads as TGTGCCAGCAGCTTTAGGCGGAGGGAGACCCAGTACTTC.

The chain carries TRBV4-2 and TRBJ2-1, with D possibly being TRBD1 (6 bases). The CDR3 is made up of 15 amino acids. The germline CDR1 and CDR2 sequences are LGHNA and YNFKEQ. V dropped 1 base and J dropped 7 bases, with 14 bases sitting between them. CDR3 residues: CASSQAGKRGNEQFF. The CDR3 DNA reads TGTGCCAGCAGCCAAGCAGGGAAGAGGGGGAATGAGCAGTTCTTC.

The V and J genes are TRBV9 and TRBJ2-2; perhaps D is TRBD1 or TRBD2 (6 bases each). CDR1 is SGDLS, CDR2 YYNGEE, per germline. There are 16 residues in the CDR3. V was trimmed by 0 bases and J by 5 bases, leaving 14 bases between them. The CDR3 sequence is CASSVAVRGATGELFF. CDR3 DNA: TGTGCCAGCAGCGTAGCGGTGAGGGGGGCAACCGGGGAGCTGTTTTTT.

This clonotype was counted only a few times. The chain carries TRBV7-9 and TRBJ2-3; TRBD2 matches 9 bases. J gave up 3 bases and V 4 bases, and 11 bases lay outside the gene matches. The CDR3 spans 17 residues. CDR1 is SEHNR, CDR2 FQNEAQ, per germline (reference sequence). The chain's CDR3 is CASSSFVAGVRTDTQYF. CDR3 DNA: TGTGCCAGCAGCTCGTTCGTAGCGGGGGTACGAACAGATACGCAGTATTTT.

This chain links TRBV11-2 with TRBJ2-1; 12 nucleotides line up with TRBD2. Trimming removed 4 bases from V and 9 bases from J; junction bases left unmatched: 7. Germline values: CDR1 SGHAT, CDR2 FQNNGV. CDR3 length: 15 residues. In DNA, the CDR3 is TGTGCCAGCAGCTCAACTAGCGGGAGGCGCGGTGAGCAGTTCTTC. Its translation: CASSSTSGRRGEQFF.

This clonotype showed up just a few times. The chain combines TRBV24-1 with TRBJ2-2; the D gene could be TRBD1 or TRBD2 (5 bases each). Per germline, CDR1 KGHDR and CDR2 SFDVKD. Trimming removed 4 bases at V and 6 bases at J, with 17 bases between. This CDR3 region has 16 residues. CDR3 residues: CATSETGQGAAGELFF. DNA of the CDR3: TGTGCCACCAGTGAAACCGGCCAGGGAGCGGCCGGGGAGCTGTTTTTT.

This clonotype was recorded at least ten times. V and J are TRBV18 and TRBJ2-5; 9 bases fit TRBD1. The CDR3 covers 15 residues. CDR1 and CDR2 (germline): KGHSH, LQKENI. Germline trimming cut 6 bases from V and 5 bases from J; bases unmatched to any gene: 10. The CDR3 nucleotides read TGTGCCAGCTCGCGAGGACAGGGGATTGGGGAGACCCAGTACTTC. Encoded protein: CASSRGQGIGETQYF.

This clonotype was seen a few times. The junction and the germline gene differ at one end; a read error may be behind it. The chain carries TRBV4-3 and TRBJ2-3; 13 nucleotides align to TRBD2. The germline gives CDR1 LGHNA, CDR2 YSLEER. This CDR3 region has 20 residues. CDR3 sequence: CDSSQTLLAGGPTHTDTQYF. The CDR3 DNA sequence: TGCGACAGCAGCCAAACCCTACTAGCGGGAGGGCCTACCCACACAGATACGCAGTATTTT.

The CDR3 reads CASTEGVRGLGEQYF. In DNA form, the CDR3 reads TGTGCCAGCACTGAGGGAGTTCGGGGGCTAGGCGAGCAGTACTTC. J is TRBJ2-7 and V is TRBV6-1; D may be TRBD1 or TRBD2 (6 bases each). V lost 7 bases to trimming and J lost 6 bases, with 22 bases between them. The CDR3 sequence is 15 residues long. Germline V gene lookup returns CDR1 MNHNS and CDR2 SASEGT.

The chain employs TRBV5-6 and TRBJ1-4; TRBD1 matches 8 bases. The germline V gene encodes CDR1 SGHDT and CDR2 YYEEEE. With 0 bases clipped from V and 7 bases from J, the junction kept 11 bases outside the gene matches. This CDR3 region has 17 residues. CDR3 sequence: CASSLEGRTGKGEKLFF. CDR3 nucleotides: TGTGCCAGCAGCTTGGAGGGACGGACAGGGAAGGGTGAAAAACTGTTTTTT.

The sample holds many counts of this clonotype. This sequence joins TRBV5-5 and TRBJ1-1; TRBD1 agrees at 7 bases. The CDR3 runs 14 residues. V gave up 2 bases and J gave up 1 base; unmatched junction bases: 2. From germline, CDR1 is SGHKS and CDR2 YYEKEE (reference sequence). CDR3 residues: CASSFRTGNTEAFF. CDR3 DNA: TGTGCCAGCAGCTTCAGGACAGGGAACACTGAAGCTTTCTTT.

This chain joins TRBV28 and TRBJ1-2; D ambiguous. In germline, CDR1 is MDHEN, CDR2 SYDVKM. V lost 5 bases, J lost 6 bases, and 10 bases lay in between. This CDR3 has 12 amino acids. CDR3 nucleotides: TGTGCCAGCAGTATACGGACCGATGGCTACACCTTC. It yields the protein CASSIRTDGYTF.

This clonotype was seen a few times. J is TRBJ2-5 and V is TRBV6-5, with 9 bases identical to TRBD2. The germline gives CDR1 MNHEY, CDR2 SVGAGI. The CDR3 extends over 15 amino acids. Trimming at V came to 5 bases and at J to 5 bases, leaving 9 bases not matched to a gene. The CDR3 spells CASSALLAGRETQYF. CDR3 DNA sequence: TGTGCCAGCAGTGCCCTGCTAGCGGGGCGGGAGACCCAGTACTTC.

The chain employs TRBV5-1 and TRBJ1-4, with 8 positions matching TRBD1. This CDR3 is 14 amino acids long. CDR1 and CDR2 from the germline V gene are SGHRS and YFSETQ. V shed 7 bases and J 6 bases; nucleotides not matched to a gene: 8. CDR3 coding DNA: TGCGCCAGCTCTCCAGGGGGCGCGTATGAAAAACTGTTTTTT. Amino acids: CASSPGGAYEKLFF.

In nucleotides, the CDR3 is TGTGCCAGCAGCCAAAGAGGGACAGTCTACAATGAGCAGTTCTTC. It yields the protein CASSQRGTVYNEQFF. This sequence joins TRBV14 and TRBJ2-1; TRBD1 matches at 7 bases. Germline V gene data show CDR1 as SGHDN and CDR2 as FVKESK. Germline trimming cut 2 bases from V and 3 bases from J; bases unmatched to any gene: 4. The length of the CDR3 is 15 residues.

V usage is TRBV21-1 and J usage is TRBJ2-1; the DNA was not used to check the table's D call, TRBD2. TRBV21-1 is classified as a pseudogene. The length of the CDR3 is 19 residues. The CDR3 reads CASSKVGGGREEIYNEQFF. CDR3 nucleotide sequence: TGTGCCAGCAGCAAAGTAGGCGGCGGGCGGGAGGAAATCTACAATGAGCAGTTCTTC.

V gene TRBV7-9 combines with J gene TRBJ1-2; D is ambiguous. Trimming took off 3 bases at V and 4 bases at J, with 9 bases between the two ends. This CDR3 has 13 amino acids. Germline V gives CDR1 SEHNR, CDR2 FQNEAQ (reference sequence). The CDR3 loop is CASSFPPSYGYTF. As DNA, the CDR3 is TGTGCCAGCAGCTTTCCTCCTAGCTATGGCTACACCTTC.

The rearrangement links TRBV15 to TRBJ2-1; TRBD1 matches at 7 bases. The CDR3 runs 14 residues. With 2 bases clipped from V and 6 bases from J, the junction kept 4 bases outside the gene matches. Looked up from germline, CDR1 is LNHNV and CDR2 is YYDKDF (reference sequence). As DNA, the CDR3 is TGTGCCACCAGCAGAAACCGGGACAGCAATGAGCAGTTCTTC. Translation gives CATSRNRDSNEQFF. Together with reference TRBV15 and TRBJ2-1, the CDR3 gives the full variable domain: DAMVIQNPRYQVTQFGKPVTLSCSQTLNHNVMYWYQQKSSQAPKLLFHYYDKDFNNEADTPDNFQSRRPNTSFCFLDIRSPGLGDTAMYLCATSRNRDSNEQFFGPGTRLTVL.

The chain recombines TRBV19 with TRBJ1-5, with 7 bases matching TRBD1. The CDR3 is made up of 15 amino acids. V was pared by 7 bases and J by 4 bases, with 10 bases of the junction left unmatched. From germline, CDR1 is LNHDA and CDR2 SQIVND (reference sequence). This chain's CDR3 is CASMRTGAVNQPQHF. As DNA, the CDR3 is TGTGCCAGTATGAGAACAGGGGCCGTGAATCAGCCCCAGCATTTT. Looking up the rest from reference TRBV19 and TRBJ1-5 gives the full variable domain: DGGITQSPKYLFRKEGQNVTLSCEQNLNHDAMYWYRQDPGQGLRLIYYSQIVNDFQKGDIAEGYSVSREKKESFPLTVTSAQKNPTAFYLCASMRTGAVNQPQHFGDGTRLSIL.

This clonotype was observed a few times. The CDR3 spells CASSHQGDRATGELFF. CDR3 in DNA: TGCGCCAGCAGCCACCAAGGGGACAGGGCCACCGGGGAGCTGTTTTTT. V gene TRBV4-3 combines with J gene TRBJ2-2, with 9 nucleotides matching TRBD1. Germline CDR1 LGHNA, CDR2 YSLEER. The CDR3 runs 16 residues. Germline trimming cut 3 bases from V and 4 bases from J; bases unmatched to any gene: 6.

This clonotype was observed a handful of times. The chain joins TRBV7-9 to TRBJ1-5; 10 bases line up with TRBD1. J was trimmed by 4 bases and V by 6 bases; bases with no gene match: 3. Germline CDR1 is SEHNR and CDR2 is FQNEAQ (reference sequence). This CDR3 contains 14 residues. CDR3 sequence reads: CASRSGQGNQPQHF. DNA of the CDR3: TGTGCCAGCAGGTCGGGACAGGGGAATCAGCCCCAGCATTTT.

This clonotype came up a few times. The V and J genes are TRBV4-1 and TRBJ1-2; no firm D call. V was cut by 6 bases and J by 4 bases, with 15 bases left in between. This CDR3 spans 14 amino acids. Per germline, CDR1 MGHRA and CDR2 YSYEKL. As DNA, the CDR3 is TGCGCCAGCAGTCACCTACTTCAGAGCTATGGCTACACCTTC. Encoded protein: CASSHLLQSYGYTF.

This clonotype appeared a few times. The CDR3 region has the DNA TGCGCCAGCACCCCGGGGGGTGGCCGGACTGAAGCTTTCTTT. It translates to CASTPGGGRTEAFF. The chain has TRBV5-1 and TRBJ1-1, with D possibly being TRBD1 (5 bases). Trimming left V 6 bases short and J 5 bases short, with 17 bases between. This CDR3 has 14 amino acids. Germline V gene data show CDR1 as SGHRS and CDR2 as YFSETQ.

This clonotype was observed a handful of times. The rearrangement joins TRBV6-2 or TRBV6-3 to TRBJ2-5; 7 nucleotides agree with TRBD1. Germline CDR1 is MNHEY and CDR2 is SVGEGT. This CDR3 spans 16 amino acids. The J segment lost 2 bases and the V segment lost 10 bases, leaving 16 bases of the junction unmatched. CDR3 residues: CATLGAGTAFQETQYF. CDR3 in DNA: TGTGCCACCCTAGGAGCCGGGACAGCTTTTCAAGAGACCCAGTACTTC.

This chain uses TRBV20-1 with TRBJ1-2, with 9 bases lining up with TRBD1. J was trimmed by 3 bases and V by 4 bases; bases with no gene match: 9. The V gene's germline CDR1 is DFQATT and CDR2 SNEGSKA (reference sequence). CDR3 length: 15 residues. The CDR3 bases are TGCAGTGCTACTGCCGAAACAGGGGGCGACTATGGCTACACCTTC. Residues: CSATAETGGDYGYTF.